This TCR beta chain was documented in a study of response to subunit inactivated influenza vaccine. Study-wide results and caveats: Authors suggested each seasonal flu vaccination may recruit only limited numbers of new T cells.

Each CDR3 protein is one row after TCRdb ran MiXCR on the RT-PCR reads. The sample lists hundreds of thousands of distinct CDR3 sequences, less than 20% occurring once. Comment on this clonotype: Its matching antigen is unknown.

From germline, CDR1 is MNHEY and CDR2 SVGAGI. Trimming stripped 0 bases from V and 0 bases from J, with 9 bases between. The CDR3 has 16 residues. Sequencing was performed on PBMCs from blood, taken roughly 5 days after vaccination. The receptor was isolated from a man aged 50 to 59 who received an inactivated influenza vaccine. This chain connects TRBV6-5 to TRBJ1-5; D is unresolved. CDR3 region: CASSYSNSYSNQPQHF. The DNA of the CDR3 is TGTGCCAGCAGTTACTCGAACAGCTATAGCAATCAGCCCCAGCATTTT.